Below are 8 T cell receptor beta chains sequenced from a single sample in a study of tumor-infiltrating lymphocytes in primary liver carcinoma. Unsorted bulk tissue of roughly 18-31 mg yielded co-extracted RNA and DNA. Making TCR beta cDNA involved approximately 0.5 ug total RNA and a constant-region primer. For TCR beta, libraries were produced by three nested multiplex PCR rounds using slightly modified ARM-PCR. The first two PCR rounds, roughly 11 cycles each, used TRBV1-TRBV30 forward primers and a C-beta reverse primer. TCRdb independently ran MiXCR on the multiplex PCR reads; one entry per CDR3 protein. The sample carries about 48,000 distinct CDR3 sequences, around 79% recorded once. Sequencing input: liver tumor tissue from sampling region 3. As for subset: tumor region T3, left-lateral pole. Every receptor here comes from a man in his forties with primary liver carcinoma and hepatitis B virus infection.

CDR3 nucleotides: TGTGCCAGCAGCCTGGGACTAGCAGCAGAAGTCGACAATGAGCAGTTCTTC. Translated: CASSLGLAAEVDNEQFF. This chain connects TRBV11-1 to TRBJ2-1; 9 nucleotides agree with TRBD2. The germline CDR1 and CDR2 sequences are SGHAT and FQDESV (reference sequence). The trim removed 5 bases at V and 5 bases at J, leaving 13 bases unmatched. The CDR3 loop spans 17 amino acids.

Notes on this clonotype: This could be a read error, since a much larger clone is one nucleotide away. The CDR3 DNA is TGTGCCACCAGTGATTTTCAATGGACAGGGAGCGATGAGCAGTTCTTC. It specifies CATSDFQWTGSDEQFF. J is TRBJ2-1 and V is TRBV24-1, with TRBD1 matching over 8 bases. Per germline, CDR1 KGHDR and CDR2 SFDVKD. The CDR3 runs 16 residues. V lost 1 base, J lost 8 bases, and 9 bases stayed unmatched.

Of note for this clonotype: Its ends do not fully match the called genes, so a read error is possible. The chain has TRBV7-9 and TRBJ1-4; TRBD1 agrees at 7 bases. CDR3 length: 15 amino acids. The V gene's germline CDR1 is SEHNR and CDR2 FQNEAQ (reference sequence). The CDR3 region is CAGSLAGTEGEKLFF. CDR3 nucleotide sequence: TGTGCCGGCAGCTTAGCGGGGACAGAGGGAGAAAAACTGTTTTTT.

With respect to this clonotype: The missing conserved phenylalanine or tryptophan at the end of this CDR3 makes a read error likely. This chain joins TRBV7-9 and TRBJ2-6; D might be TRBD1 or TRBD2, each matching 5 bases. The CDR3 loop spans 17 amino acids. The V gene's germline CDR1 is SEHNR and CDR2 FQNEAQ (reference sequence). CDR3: CASSLDSSSSGANVLTS. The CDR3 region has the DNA TGTGCCAGCAGCTTAGACAGTTCTAGCTCTGGGGCCAATGTCCTGACTTCC.

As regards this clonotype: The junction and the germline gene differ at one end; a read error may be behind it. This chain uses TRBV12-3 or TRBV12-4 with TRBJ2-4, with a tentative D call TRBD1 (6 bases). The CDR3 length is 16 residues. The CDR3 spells CASGPRTEIATNIQYF. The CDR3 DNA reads TGTGCCAGCGGGCCCCGGACAGAAATTGCCACAAACATTCAGTACTTC.

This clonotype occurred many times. CDR3 in amino acids: CASSAGTVNTGELFF. The CDR3 DNA is TGTGCCAGCAGCGCTGGGACGGTGAACACCGGGGAGCTGTTTTTT. The chain recombines TRBV7-8 with TRBJ2-2, with D perhaps being TRBD1 or TRBD2 (5 bases each). Germline V gives CDR1 SGHVS, CDR2 FQNEAQ. V was cut by 5 bases and J by 1 base, with 11 bases left in between. The CDR3 has 15 amino acids.

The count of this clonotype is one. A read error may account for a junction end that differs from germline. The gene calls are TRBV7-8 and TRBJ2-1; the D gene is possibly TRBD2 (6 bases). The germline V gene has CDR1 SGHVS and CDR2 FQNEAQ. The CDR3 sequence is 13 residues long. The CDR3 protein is CAGSHQGGAEQFF. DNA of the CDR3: TGTGCCGGCAGTCACCAAGGAGGGGCTGAACAGTTCTTC.

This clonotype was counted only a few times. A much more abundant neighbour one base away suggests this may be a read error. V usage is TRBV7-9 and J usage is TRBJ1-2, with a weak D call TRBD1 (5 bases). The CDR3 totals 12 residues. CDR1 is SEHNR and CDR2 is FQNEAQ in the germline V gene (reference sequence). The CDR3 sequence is CVSREGDYGYTF. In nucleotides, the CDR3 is TGTGTCAGCAGGGAAGGAGACTATGGCTACACCTTC. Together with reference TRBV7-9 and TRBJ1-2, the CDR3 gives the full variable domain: DTGVSQNPRHKITKRGQNVTFRCDPISEHNRLYWYRQTLGQGPEFLTYFQNEAQLEKSRLLSDRFSAERPKGSFSTLEIQRTEQGDSAMYLCVSREGDYGYTFGSGTRLTVV.